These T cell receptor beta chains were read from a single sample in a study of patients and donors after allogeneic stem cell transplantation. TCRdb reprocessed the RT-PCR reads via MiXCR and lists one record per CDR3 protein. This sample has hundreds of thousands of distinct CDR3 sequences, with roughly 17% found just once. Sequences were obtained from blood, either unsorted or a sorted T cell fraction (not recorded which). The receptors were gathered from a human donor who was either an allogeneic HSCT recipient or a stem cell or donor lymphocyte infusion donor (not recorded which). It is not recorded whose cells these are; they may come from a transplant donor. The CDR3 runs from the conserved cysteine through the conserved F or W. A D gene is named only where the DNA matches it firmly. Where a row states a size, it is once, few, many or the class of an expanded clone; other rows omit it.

DNA: TGCAGCGCCGTAGGTGGGGGCACTGAAGCTTTCTTT; CDR3: CSAVGGGTEAFF; D: -; size: few; V: TRBV29-1; J: TRBJ1-1
DNA: TGTGCCAGCAGCTCTGGGGGGACAGGGGGGACCCATGAGCAGTTCTTC; CDR3: CASSSGGTGGTHEQFF; D: TRBD1; size: -; V: TRBV7-6; J: TRBJ2-1
DNA: TGTGCCAGCAGCCGTACTAGCGGGGGGGGCCACAATGAGCAGTTCTTC; CDR3: CASSRTSGGGHNEQFF; D: TRBD2; size: -; V: TRBV3-1; J: TRBJ2-1
DNA: TGTGCCAGCAGTTTAGGGACAGGTTCGGTGTGGGGGAGTCAGCCCCAGCATTTT; CDR3: CASSLGTGSVWGSQPQHF; D: TRBD1; size: -; V: TRBV12-3/TRBV12-4; J: TRBJ1-5
DNA: TGTGCCAGCAGCCGGGGGGCGGACACCGGGGAGCTGTTTTTT; CDR3: CASSRGADTGELFF; D: -; size: -; V: TRBV9; J: TRBJ2-2
DNA: TGTGCCACCAGTGATCCGCTAGAGACCCAAGAGACCCAGTACTTC; CDR3: CATSDPLETQETQYF; D: -; size: -; V: TRBV24-1; J: TRBJ2-5
DNA: TGTGCCAGCAGCCCCAACCGCCAGGGGGAAGTTATGGAGACCCAGTACTTC; CDR3: CASSPNRQGEVMETQYF; D: TRBD1; size: few; V: TRBV7-8; J: TRBJ2-5
DNA: TGTGCCAGCAGTTCCCGAACAGGGATGGGGTCCTACGAGCAGTACTTC; CDR3: CASSSRTGMGSYEQYF; D: -; size: few; V: TRBV27; J: TRBJ2-7
DNA: TGCAGTGCTTTAGGCGTCGGAAAACTGTTTTTT; CDR3: CSALGVGKLFF; D: -; size: -; V: TRBV20-1; J: TRBJ1-4
DNA: TGTGCCAGCAGGCCGGGGGGACAGGTAATTAATACGCAGTATTTT; CDR3: CASRPGGQVINTQYF; D: -; size: -; V: TRBV6-2/TRBV6-3; J: TRBJ2-3
DNA: TGCGCCAGCTCCCGGGAGAATTATTCCGAGCAGTACTTC; CDR3: CASSRENYSEQYF; D: -; size: -; V: TRBV5-1; J: TRBJ2-7
DNA: TGTGCCAGCAGTGAAGGCTACCAGGGCGGCTACACCTTC; CDR3: CASSEGYQGGYTF; D: -; size: few; V: TRBV9; J: TRBJ1-2
DNA: TGTGCCATCAGTGAGTCCTCCAAAGGGAACTCACCCCTCCACTTT; CDR3: CAISESSKGNSPLHF; D: -; size: few; V: TRBV10-3; J: TRBJ1-6
DNA: TGTGCCTGGAGGGACAGGGGGAGATTATCCTACGAGCAGTACTTC; CDR3: CAWRDRGRLSYEQYF; D: TRBD1; size: -; V: TRBV30; J: TRBJ2-7
DNA: TGTGCCCCCGGGTCGGGGCGTAGCAATCAGCCCCAGCATTTT; CDR3: CAPGSGRSNQPQHF; D: -; size: few; V: TRBV28; J: TRBJ1-5
DNA: TGTGCCAGCAGTGAAGTAGTCGGGGAGCTGTTTTTT; CDR3: CASSEVVGELFF; D: -; size: -; V: TRBV2; J: TRBJ2-2
DNA: TGTGCCAGCAGCAGCGGGAGAGCAACTAATGAAAAACTGTTTTTT; CDR3: CASSSGRATNEKLFF; D: -; size: few; V: TRBV14; J: TRBJ1-4
DNA: TGCGCCAGCAGCCCCGTCAGGGGACACACTTTCTATGGCTACACCTTC; CDR3: CASSPVRGHTFYGYTF; D: -; size: few; V: TRBV4-3; J: TRBJ1-2
DNA: TGTGCCAGCAGTTTTTGGCAGCAAGGTGAAGCTTTCTTT; CDR3: CASSFWQQGEAFF; D: -; size: few; V: TRBV12-3/TRBV12-4; J: TRBJ1-1
DNA: TGTGCCAGCAGTTCCGTCCCGGGACAGGGGGCGGGCAATCAGCCCCAGCATTTT; CDR3: CASSSVPGQGAGNQPQHF; D: TRBD1; size: -; V: TRBV6-5; J: TRBJ1-5
DNA: TGTGCTAGTGGTTTGGACACCGGGGAGCTGTTTTTT; CDR3: CASGLDTGELFF; D: -; size: few; V: TRBV12-5; J: TRBJ2-2
DNA: TGTGCCAGCTCACCGACTAGCGGGAGTAATGAGCAGTTCTTC; CDR3: CASSPTSGSNEQFF; D: TRBD2; size: -; V: TRBV18; J: TRBJ2-1
DNA: TGTGCCAGCAGCTTAGGGGGATGGCGGGGGGGCGAAGTAATGGGTACGCAGTATTTT; CDR3: CASSLGGWRGGEVMGTQYF; D: TRBD2; size: -; V: TRBV11-2; J: TRBJ2-3
DNA: TGTGCCAGCAGGAACCGCCGACTCTCTGGAAACACCATATATTTT; CDR3: CASRNRRLSGNTIYF; D: -; size: -; V: TRBV7-3; J: TRBJ1-3
DNA: TGTGCCAGCAGTACAGGGAGATACTCTGGAAACACCATATATTTT; CDR3: CASSTGRYSGNTIYF; D: -; size: -; V: TRBV6-1; J: TRBJ1-3
DNA: TGTGCCAGCGGTGAAGCTTTCTTT; CDR3: CASGEAFF; D: -; size: few; V: TRBV12-3/TRBV12-4; J: TRBJ1-1
DNA: TGTGCCATCAGGGGGACGGCAAATGGCTACACCTTC; CDR3: CAIRGTANGYTF; D: -; size: many; V: TRBV10-3; J: TRBJ1-2
DNA: TGTGCCAGCAGTTTATCCCAGGGGGCTCGAAATTCACCCCTCCACTTT; CDR3: CASSLSQGARNSPLHF; D: TRBD1; size: -; V: TRBV27; J: TRBJ1-6
DNA: TGTGCCAGCAGCCAGACTGTGGGGACCGGGCAGTACTTC; CDR3: CASSQTVGTGQYF; D: -; size: few; V: TRBV16; J: TRBJ2-7
DNA: TGTGCCATCAGTGTGCTATATTTTGGGGCGAACACTGAAGCTTTCTTT; CDR3: CAISVLYFGANTEAFF; D: -; size: -; V: TRBV10-3; J: TRBJ1-1
DNA: TGTGCCAGCAGTTACGGGTGGGGGGAAGCTTTCTTT; CDR3: CASSYGWGEAFF; D: -; size: -; V: TRBV6-5; J: TRBJ1-1
DNA: TGTGCCAGCAGCCAAGTCAGGGTTACAGATACGCAGTATTTT; CDR3: CASSQVRVTDTQYF; D: -; size: few; V: TRBV3-1; J: TRBJ2-3
DNA: TGTGCCATCAGCCCCGGGACTAGCGTCCGCAATGAGCAGTTCTTC; CDR3: CAISPGTSVRNEQFF; D: TRBD2; size: -; V: TRBV10-3; J: TRBJ2-1
DNA: TGCGCCAGCAGCCAAGAGAGGGGTGCTGGAAACACCATATATTTT; CDR3: CASSQERGAGNTIYF; D: -; size: few; V: TRBV4-3; J: TRBJ1-3
DNA: TGTGCCAGCAGCCCCGACCTGTCCTTATATTCACCCCTCCACTTT; CDR3: CASSPDLSLYSPLHF; D: -; size: -; V: TRBV7-2; J: TRBJ1-6
DNA: TGCGCCAGCAGCTCAGACATAGGCCTAGCGGGAGGGCCTTATGTCATTCAGTACTTC; CDR3: CASSSDIGLAGGPYVIQYF; D: TRBD2; size: -; V: TRBV5-1; J: TRBJ2-4
DNA: TGTGCCAGCAGCTATACAGCGAACACTGAAGCTTTCTTT; CDR3: CASSYTANTEAFF; D: -; size: few; V: TRBV7-9; J: TRBJ1-1
DNA: TGCGCCAGCTCTCTGGGGGGCTTAGGCACTGAAGCTTTCTTT; CDR3: CASSLGGLGTEAFF; D: -; size: many; V: TRBV5-1; J: TRBJ1-1
DNA: TGCAGTGCTAGGAGGAGGAACACTGAAGCTTTCTTT; CDR3: CSARRRNTEAFF; D: -; size: few; V: TRBV20-1; J: TRBJ1-1
DNA: TGCAGCGCCCTACGTGGAACCACTGAAGCTTTCTTT; CDR3: CSALRGTTEAFF; D: -; size: -; V: TRBV29-1; J: TRBJ1-1
DNA: TGTGCCTGGAGTGTCCTGGAACAAGAGACCCAGTACTTC; CDR3: CAWSVLEQETQYF; D: -; size: -; V: TRBV30; J: TRBJ2-5
DNA: TGTGCCAGCAGTCCCCCGCCGGGGCTAGCGGGGAGAGAGACCCAGTACTTC; CDR3: CASSPPPGLAGRETQYF; D: TRBD2; size: -; V: TRBV5-5; J: TRBJ2-5
DNA: TGTGCCAGCAGCTTTCCTAACTATGGCTACACCTTC; CDR3: CASSFPNYGYTF; D: -; size: -; V: TRBV11-2; J: TRBJ1-2
DNA: TGCAGTGCTAGAGATCTCGACAAGGGCACTGAAGCTTTCTTT; CDR3: CSARDLDKGTEAFF; D: -; size: few; V: TRBV20-1; J: TRBJ1-1
DNA: TGTGCCAGCAGCGTAGTAGCGGGAGGGCTGAATGAGCAGTTCTTC; CDR3: CASSVVAGGLNEQFF; D: TRBD2; size: -; V: TRBV9; J: TRBJ2-1
DNA: TGCAGTGCTAGAGACGGGAGCAGGCCTGAGGACATTCAGTACTTC; CDR3: CSARDGSRPEDIQYF; D: -; size: many; V: TRBV20-1; J: TRBJ2-4
DNA: TGCAGTGCTAGAGATAAGGGCGGGGGGGCGATCGGAAACATTCAGTACTTC; CDR3: CSARDKGGGAIGNIQYF; D: TRBD2; size: -; V: TRBV20-1; J: TRBJ2-4
DNA: TGTGCCACCAGTGATTGGACCAACCATGAGCAGTTCTTC; CDR3: CATSDWTNHEQFF; D: -; size: few; V: TRBV24-1; J: TRBJ2-1
DNA: TGTGCCAGCAGTTTTGGAATGGCTGGAGATACGCAGTATTTT; CDR3: CASSFGMAGDTQYF; D: -; size: -; V: TRBV12-3/TRBV12-4; J: TRBJ2-3
DNA: TGTGCCAGTAGTATAGACCGGGTCACCGGGGAGCTGTTTTTT; CDR3: CASSIDRVTGELFF; D: -; size: -; V: TRBV19; J: TRBJ2-2
DNA: TGTGCCAGTAGTATCGGCGGTCACTACGAGCAGTACTTC; CDR3: CASSIGGHYEQYF; D: -; size: -; V: TRBV19; J: TRBJ2-7
DNA: TGTGCCAGCAGTTACGGGCTAGCGGGGAACTTTCGGATCGAGCAGTACTTC; CDR3: CASSYGLAGNFRIEQYF; D: TRBD2; size: -; V: TRBV6-2/TRBV6-3; J: TRBJ2-7
DNA: TGTGCCAGCAGCCGATCTGACAGGGGTCTTGGCTACACCTTC; CDR3: CASSRSDRGLGYTF; D: TRBD1; size: many; V: TRBV6-1; J: TRBJ1-2